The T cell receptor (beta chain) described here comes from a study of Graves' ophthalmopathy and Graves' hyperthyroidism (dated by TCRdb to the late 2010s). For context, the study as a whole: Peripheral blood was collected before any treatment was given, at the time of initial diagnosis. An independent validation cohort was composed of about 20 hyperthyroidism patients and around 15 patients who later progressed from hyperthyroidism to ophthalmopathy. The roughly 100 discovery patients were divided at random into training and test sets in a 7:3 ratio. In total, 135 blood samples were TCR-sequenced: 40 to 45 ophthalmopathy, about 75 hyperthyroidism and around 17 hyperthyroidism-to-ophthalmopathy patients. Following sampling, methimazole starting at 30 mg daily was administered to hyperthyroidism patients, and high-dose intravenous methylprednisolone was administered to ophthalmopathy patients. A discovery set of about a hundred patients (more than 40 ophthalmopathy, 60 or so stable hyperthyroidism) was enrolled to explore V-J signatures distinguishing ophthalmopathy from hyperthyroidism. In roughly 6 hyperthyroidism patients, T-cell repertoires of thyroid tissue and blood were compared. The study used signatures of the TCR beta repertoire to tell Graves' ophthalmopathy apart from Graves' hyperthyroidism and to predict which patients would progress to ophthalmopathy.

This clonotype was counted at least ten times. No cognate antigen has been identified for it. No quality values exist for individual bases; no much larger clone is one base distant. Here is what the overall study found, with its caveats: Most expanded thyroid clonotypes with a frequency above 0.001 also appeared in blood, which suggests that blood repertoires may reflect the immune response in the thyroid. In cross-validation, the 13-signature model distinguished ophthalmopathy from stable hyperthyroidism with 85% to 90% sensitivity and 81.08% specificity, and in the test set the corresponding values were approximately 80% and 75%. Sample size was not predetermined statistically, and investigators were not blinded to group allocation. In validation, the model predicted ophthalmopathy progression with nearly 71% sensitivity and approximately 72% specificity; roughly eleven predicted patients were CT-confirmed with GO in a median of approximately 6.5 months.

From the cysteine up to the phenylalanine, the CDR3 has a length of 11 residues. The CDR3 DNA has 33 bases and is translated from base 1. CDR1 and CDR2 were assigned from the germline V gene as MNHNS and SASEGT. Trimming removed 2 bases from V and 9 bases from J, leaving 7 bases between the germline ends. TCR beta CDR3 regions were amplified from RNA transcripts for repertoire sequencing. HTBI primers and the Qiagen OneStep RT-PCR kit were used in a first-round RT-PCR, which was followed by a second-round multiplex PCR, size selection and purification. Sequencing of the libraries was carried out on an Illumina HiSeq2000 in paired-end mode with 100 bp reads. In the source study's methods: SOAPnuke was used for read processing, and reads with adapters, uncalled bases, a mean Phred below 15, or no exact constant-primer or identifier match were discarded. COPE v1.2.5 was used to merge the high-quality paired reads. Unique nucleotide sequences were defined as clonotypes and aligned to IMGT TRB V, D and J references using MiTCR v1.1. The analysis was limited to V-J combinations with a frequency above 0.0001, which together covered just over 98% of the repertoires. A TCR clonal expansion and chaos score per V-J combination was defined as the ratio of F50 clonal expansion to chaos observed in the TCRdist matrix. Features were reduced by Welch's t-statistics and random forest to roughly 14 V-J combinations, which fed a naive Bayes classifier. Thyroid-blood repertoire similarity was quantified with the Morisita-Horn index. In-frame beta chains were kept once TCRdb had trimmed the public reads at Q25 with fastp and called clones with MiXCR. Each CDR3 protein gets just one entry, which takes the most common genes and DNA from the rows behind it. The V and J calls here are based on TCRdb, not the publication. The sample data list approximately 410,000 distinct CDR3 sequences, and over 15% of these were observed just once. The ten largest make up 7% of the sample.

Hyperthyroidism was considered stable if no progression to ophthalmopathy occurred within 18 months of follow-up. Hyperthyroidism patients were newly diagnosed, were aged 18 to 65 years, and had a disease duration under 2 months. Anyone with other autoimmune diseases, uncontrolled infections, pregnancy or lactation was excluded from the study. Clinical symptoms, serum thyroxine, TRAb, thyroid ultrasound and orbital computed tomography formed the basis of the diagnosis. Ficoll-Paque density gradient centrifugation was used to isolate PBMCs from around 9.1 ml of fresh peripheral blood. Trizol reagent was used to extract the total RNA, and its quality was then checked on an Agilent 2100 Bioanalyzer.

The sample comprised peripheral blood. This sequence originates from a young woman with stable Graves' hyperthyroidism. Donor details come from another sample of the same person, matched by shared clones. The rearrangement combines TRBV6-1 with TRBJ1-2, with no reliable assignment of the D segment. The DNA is TGTGCCAGCAGTGAACAAGTTCGCTACACCTTC. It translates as CASSEQVRYTF.